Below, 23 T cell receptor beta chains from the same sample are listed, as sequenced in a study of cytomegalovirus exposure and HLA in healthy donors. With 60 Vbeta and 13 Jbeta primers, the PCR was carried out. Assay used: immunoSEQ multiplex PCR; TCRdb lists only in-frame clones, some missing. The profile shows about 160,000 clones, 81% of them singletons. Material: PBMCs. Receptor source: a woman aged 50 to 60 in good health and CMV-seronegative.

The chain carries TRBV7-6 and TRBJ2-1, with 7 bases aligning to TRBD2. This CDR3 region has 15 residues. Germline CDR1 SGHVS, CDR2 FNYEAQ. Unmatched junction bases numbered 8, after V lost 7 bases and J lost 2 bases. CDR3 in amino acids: CASTPEGGPYNEQFF. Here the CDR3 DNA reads TGTGCCAGCACCCCGGAGGGAGGGCCCTACAATGAGCAGTTCTTC.

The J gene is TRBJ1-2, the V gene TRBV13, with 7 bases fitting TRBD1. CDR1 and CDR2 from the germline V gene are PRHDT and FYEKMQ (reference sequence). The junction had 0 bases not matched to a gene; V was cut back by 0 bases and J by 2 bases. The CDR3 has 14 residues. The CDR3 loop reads CASSLGRGNYGYTF. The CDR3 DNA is TGTGCCAGCAGCTTAGGCAGGGGGAACTATGGCTACACCTTC.

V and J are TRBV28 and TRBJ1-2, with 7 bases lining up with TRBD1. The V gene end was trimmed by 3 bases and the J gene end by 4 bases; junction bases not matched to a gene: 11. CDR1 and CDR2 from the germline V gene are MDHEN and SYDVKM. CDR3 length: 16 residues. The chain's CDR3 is CASSFHRTGGGYGYTF. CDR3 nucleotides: TGTGCCAGCAGTTTCCATAGGACAGGAGGCGGCTATGGCTACACCTTC.

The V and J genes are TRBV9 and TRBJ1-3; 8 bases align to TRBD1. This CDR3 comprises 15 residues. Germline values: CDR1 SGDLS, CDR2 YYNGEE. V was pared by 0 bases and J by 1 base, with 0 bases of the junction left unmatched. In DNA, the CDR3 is TGTGCCAGCAGCGTAGGGACAGGGTCTGGAAACACCATATATTTT. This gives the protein CASSVGTGSGNTIYF.

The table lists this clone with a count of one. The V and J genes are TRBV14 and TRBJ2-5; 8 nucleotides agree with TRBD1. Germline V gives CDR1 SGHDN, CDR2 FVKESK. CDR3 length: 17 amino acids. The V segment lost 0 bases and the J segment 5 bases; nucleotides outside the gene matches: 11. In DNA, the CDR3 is TGTGCCAGCAGCCAAGATCAGGGGGCCCTCAGAAGGGAGACCCAGTACTTC. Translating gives CASSQDQGALRRETQYF. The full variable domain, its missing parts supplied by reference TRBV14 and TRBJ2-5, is EAGVTQFPSHSVIEKGQTVTLRCDPISGHDNLYWYRRVMGKEIKFLLHFVKESKQDESGMPNNRFLAERTGGTYSTLKVQPAELEDSGVYFCASSQDQGALRRETQYFGPGTRLLVL.

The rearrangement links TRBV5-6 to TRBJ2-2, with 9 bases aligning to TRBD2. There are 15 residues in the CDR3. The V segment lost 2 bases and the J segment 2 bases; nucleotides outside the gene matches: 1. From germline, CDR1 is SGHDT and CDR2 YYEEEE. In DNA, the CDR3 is TGTGCCAGCAGCTTAGCGGGAGGAAACACCGGGGAGCTGTTTTTT. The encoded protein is CASSLAGGNTGELFF.

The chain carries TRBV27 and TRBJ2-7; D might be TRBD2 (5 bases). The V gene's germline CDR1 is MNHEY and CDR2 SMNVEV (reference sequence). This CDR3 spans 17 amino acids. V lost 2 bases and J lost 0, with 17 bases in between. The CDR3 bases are TGTGCCAGCAGTTTAGCCCGGCGTTTGGGGAGCTCCTACGAGCAGTACTTC. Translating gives CASSLARRLGSSYEQYF.

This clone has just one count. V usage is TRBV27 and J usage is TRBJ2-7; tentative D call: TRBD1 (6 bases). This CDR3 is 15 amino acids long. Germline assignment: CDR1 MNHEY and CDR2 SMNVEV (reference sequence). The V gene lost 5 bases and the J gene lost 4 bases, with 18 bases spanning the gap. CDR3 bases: TGTGCCAGCAGTCAGGACAGTTGGACATTATACGAGCAGTACTTC. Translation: CASSQDSWTLYEQYF.

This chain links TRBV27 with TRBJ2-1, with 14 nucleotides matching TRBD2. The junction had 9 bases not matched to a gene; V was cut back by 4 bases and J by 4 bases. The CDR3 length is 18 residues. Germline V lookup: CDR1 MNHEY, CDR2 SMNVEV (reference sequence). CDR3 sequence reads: CASSYVTSGGARYNEQFF. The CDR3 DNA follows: TGTGCCAGCAGTTATGTGACTAGCGGGGGGGCCCGTTACAATGAGCAGTTCTTC.

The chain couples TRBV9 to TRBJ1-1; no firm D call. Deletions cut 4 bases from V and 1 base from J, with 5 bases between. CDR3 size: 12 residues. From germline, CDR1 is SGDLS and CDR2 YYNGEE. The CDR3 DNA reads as TGTGCCAGCAGCCGGGGGAACACTGAAGCTTTCTTT. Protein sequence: CASSRGNTEAFF.

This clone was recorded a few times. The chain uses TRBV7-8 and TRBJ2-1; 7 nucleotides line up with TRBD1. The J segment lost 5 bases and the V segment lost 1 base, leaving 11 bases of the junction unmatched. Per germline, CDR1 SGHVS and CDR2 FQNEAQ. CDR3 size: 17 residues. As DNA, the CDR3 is TGTGCCAGCAGCTTAGGAAGAAGGGGACAGTCTAACAATGAGCAGTTCTTC. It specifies CASSLGRRGQSNNEQFF.

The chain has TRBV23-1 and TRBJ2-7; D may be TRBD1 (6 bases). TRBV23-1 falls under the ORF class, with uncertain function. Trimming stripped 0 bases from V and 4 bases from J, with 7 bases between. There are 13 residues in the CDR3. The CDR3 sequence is CASSQSRGYEQYF. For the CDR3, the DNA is TGCGCCAGCAGTCAATCCAGGGGATACGAGCAGTACTTC.

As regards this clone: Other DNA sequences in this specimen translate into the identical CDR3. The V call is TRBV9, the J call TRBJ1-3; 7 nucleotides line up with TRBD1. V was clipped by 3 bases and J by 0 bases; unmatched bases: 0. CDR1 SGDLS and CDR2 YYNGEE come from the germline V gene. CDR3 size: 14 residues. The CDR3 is CASSGQGSGNTIYF. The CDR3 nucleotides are TGTGCCAGCAGCGGACAGGGCTCTGGAAACACCATATATTTT.

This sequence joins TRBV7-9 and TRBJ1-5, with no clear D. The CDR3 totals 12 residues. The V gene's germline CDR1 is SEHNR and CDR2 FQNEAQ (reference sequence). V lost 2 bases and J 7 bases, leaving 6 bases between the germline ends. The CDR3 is CASSLSYQPQHF. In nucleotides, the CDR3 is TGTGCCAGCAGCTTATCCTACCAGCCCCAGCATTTT.

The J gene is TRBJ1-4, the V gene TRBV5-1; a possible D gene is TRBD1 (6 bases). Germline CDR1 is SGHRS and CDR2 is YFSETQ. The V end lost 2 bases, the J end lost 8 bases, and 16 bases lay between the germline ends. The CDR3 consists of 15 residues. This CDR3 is CASSLSPGHEEKLFF. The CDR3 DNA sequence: TGCGCCAGCAGCTTATCTCCGGGACACGAGGAAAAACTGTTTTTT.

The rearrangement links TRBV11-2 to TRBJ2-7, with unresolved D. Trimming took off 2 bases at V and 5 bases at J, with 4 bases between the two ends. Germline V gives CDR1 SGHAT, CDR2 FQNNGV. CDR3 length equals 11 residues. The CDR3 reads CASSLIDEQYF. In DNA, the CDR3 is TGTGCCAGCAGCTTAATCGACGAGCAGTACTTC.

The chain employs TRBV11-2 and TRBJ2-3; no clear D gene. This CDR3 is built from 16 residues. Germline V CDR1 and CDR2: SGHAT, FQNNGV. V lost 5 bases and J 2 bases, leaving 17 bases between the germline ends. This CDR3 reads CASSLQPTTVTDTQYF. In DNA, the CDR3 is TGTGCCAGCAGCCTTCAACCAACTACTGTCACAGATACGCAGTATTTT.

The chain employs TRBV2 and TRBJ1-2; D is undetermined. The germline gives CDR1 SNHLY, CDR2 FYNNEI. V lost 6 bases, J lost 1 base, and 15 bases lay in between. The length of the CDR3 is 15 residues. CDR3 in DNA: TGTGCCAGCAGGAACCTGATAGCCCTTAACTATGGCTACACCTTC. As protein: CASRNLIALNYGYTF.

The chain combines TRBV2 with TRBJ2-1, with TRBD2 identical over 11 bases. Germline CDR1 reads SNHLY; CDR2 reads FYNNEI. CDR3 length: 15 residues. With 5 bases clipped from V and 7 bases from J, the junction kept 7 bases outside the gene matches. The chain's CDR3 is CASSYSGGAKNEQFF. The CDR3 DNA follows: TGTGCCAGCAGTTATAGCGGGGGGGCTAAAAATGAGCAGTTCTTC.

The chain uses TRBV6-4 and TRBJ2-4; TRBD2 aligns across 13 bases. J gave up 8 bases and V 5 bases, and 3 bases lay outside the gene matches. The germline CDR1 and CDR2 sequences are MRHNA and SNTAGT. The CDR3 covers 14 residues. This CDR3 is CASSPTSGGYIQYF. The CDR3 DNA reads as TGTGCCAGCAGTCCGACTAGCGGGGGGTACATTCAGTACTTC.

Here the CDR3 reads CASSHGTGENSPLHF. The CDR3 DNA reads as TGTGCCAGCAGCCATGGGACAGGCGAAAATTCACCCCTCCACTTT. The gene calls are TRBV7-9 and TRBJ1-6; 8 bases line up with TRBD1. Germline loops: CDR1 SEHNR, CDR2 FQNEAQ (reference sequence). The CDR3 totals 15 residues. The ends lost 5 bases at V and 7 bases at J; junction bases unmatched: 7.

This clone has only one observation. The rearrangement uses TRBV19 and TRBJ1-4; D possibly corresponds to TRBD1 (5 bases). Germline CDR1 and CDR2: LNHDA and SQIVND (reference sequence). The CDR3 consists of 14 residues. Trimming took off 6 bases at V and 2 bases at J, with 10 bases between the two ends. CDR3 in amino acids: CASSHRLTNEKLFF. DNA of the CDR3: TGTGCCAGTAGCCACAGGTTGACTAATGAAAAACTGTTTTTT.

CDR3 loop: CASRQDTNYGYTF. The CDR3 DNA is TGTGCCAGCAGACAAGATACTAACTATGGCTACACCTTC. The chain uses TRBV11-2 and TRBJ1-2; D is undetermined. The V end was cut by 6 bases, the J end by 0 bases, with 8 bases between. This CDR3 comprises 13 residues. The germline CDR1 and CDR2 sequences are SGHAT and FQNNGV. The complete variable domain, with remaining parts taken from reference TRBV11-2 and TRBJ1-2, reads EAGVAQSPRYKIIEKRQSVAFWCNPISGHATLYWYQQILGQGPKLLIQFQNNGVVDDSQLPKDRFSAERLKGVDSTLKIQPAKLEDSAVYLCASRQDTNYGYTFGSGTRLTVV.